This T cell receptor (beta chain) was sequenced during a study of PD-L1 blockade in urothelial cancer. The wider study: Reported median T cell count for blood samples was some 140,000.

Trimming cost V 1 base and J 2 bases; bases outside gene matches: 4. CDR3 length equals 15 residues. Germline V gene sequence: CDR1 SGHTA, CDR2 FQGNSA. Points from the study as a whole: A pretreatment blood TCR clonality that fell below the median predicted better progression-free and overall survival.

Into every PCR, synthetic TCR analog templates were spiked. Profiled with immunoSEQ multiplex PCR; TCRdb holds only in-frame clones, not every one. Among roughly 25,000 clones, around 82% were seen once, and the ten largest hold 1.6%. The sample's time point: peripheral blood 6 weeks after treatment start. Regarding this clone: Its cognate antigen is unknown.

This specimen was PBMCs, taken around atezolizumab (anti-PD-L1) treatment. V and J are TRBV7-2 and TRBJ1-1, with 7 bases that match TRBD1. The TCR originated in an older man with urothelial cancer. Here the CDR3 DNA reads TGTGCCAGCAGCTTAGGGGGACAGTACAACACTGAAGCTTTCTTT. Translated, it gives CASSLGGQYNTEAFF.